This T cell receptor beta chain was identified during a study of technical replicates of blood from a few donors. V lost 4 bases and J lost 4; bases outside the gene matches: 1. This CDR3 is 13 amino acids long. Germline CDR1 is LGHNA and CDR2 is YSLEER. Clones were read by immunoSEQ multiplex PCR, and TCRdb kept only the in-frame ones, dropping some. The data contain tens of thousands of clones, 92% of them seen just once; the ten biggest clones take up roughly 0.33%. Material: T cells isolated from PBMCs. The chain carries TRBV4-3 and TRBJ2-5, with 9 bases fitting TRBD1. The sequence derives from a human donor in good health. In DNA, the CDR3 is TGCGCCAGCAGCCGGACAGGGGTAGAGACCCAGTACTTC. Translating it yields CASSRTGVETQYF.